This TCR beta chain emerged from a study of T-cell reconstitution after alpha-beta-depleted transplantation in children (TCRdb year 2016). Concerning the study at large: Using TCR repertoire profiling, the study quantitatively followed how T-cell immune reconstitution unfolded in children after TCRalphabeta/CD19-depleted allogeneic hematopoietic cell transplantation.

The method behind the library was PCR. These reads were obtained on an Illumina HiSeq 2500. TCR library preparation used molecular barcoding, with unique molecular identifiers applied to normalize quantification of the TCRbeta repertoire. TCRdb reran the public reads through fastp at Q25 and MiXCR, keeping productive beta chains. When rows share a CDR3 protein, they turn into one entry using the most common DNA and genes. The sample table contains about 1,000,000 distinct CDR3 sequences; only one count was recorded for about 29% of them. Roughly 30% of the sample is in the top ten clones. Overall study results and their limits: In some patients, high TCRbeta diversity at day 60 was attributed to recipient T cells and intrathymic progenitors that had survived conditioning. About two months after transplant, the apparently early recovery of alphabetaT-cell counts reportedly depended on just several hundred clones that had expanded rapidly and came from non-depleted graft cells. Hyperexpanded clone frequencies declined over subsequent months; after one year, T-cell counts and TCRbeta diversity were mostly attributed to newly produced T cells.

The CDR1 and CDR2 encoded by the germline V gene are MNHEY and SVGAGI. The trim is 4 bases for V and 2 bases for J, with a gap of 13 bases between the germline ends. The CDR3 sequence holds 15 residues, the cysteine and phenylalanine included. The kept DNA is CDR3 alone, 45 bases in frame from the first base. This clonotype was picked up a small number of times. Its antigen has not been determined. There are no base qualities to consult, and no much larger clone falls within one base. According to the study, the label for this sample's treatment or condition signals: allogeneic hematopoietic cell transplantation with graft depleted of TCRalphabeta T cells and CD19 B cells. Transplant recipients were children who received TCRalphabeta/CD19-depleted allogeneic hematopoietic cell grafts.

The chain was built from TRBV6-5 and TRBJ2-3, with TRBD1 tentatively as D gene (5 bases match). The sample in question was PBMCs, mostly from graft donor cells, obtained 360 days after TCRalphabeta/CD19-depleted stem cell transplant. This clonotype was sampled from a boy younger than two who had a stem cell transplant for SCID, so the T cells may come from the graft donor. The CDR3 region has the sequence CASSLDSRATDTQYF. Read as DNA, the sequence is TGTGCCAGCAGTTTAGACAGTAGAGCCACAGATACGCAGTATTTT.